This entry features one TCR beta chain sequence. As yet, its antigen is unknown. Clones were sequenced by immunoSEQ multiplex PCR, and TCRdb holds only the in-frame ones, with some missing. The profile shows roughly 2.1 million clones, around 93% of them singletons. As defined, naive CD8 cells were CD45RO-negative and positively selected for CCR7, with terminally differentiated effector memory CD45RA+ cells excluded. This sample is drawn from a study of shared clonotypes between healthy human individuals. Whole-study findings and limits: Estimated richness values were generally larger in naive subsets than in memory subsets.

The clonotype originates from a man aged 18 to 30 in good health. Some clones in this sample may be carry-over from other donors' samples. Material for sequencing was naive CD8+ T cells from PBMCs.

The CDR3 DNA reads as TGTGCCAGCAGCTTCCGGACAGGGGGGGTATACGAGCAGTACTTC. It encodes CASSFRTGGVYEQYF. The rearrangement links TRBV5-4 to TRBJ2-5; 10 bases match TRBD1. Near its end, the DNA agrees better with TRBJ2-7, so the J call may be wrong. In germline, CDR1 is SGHNT, CDR2 YYREEE (reference sequence). This CDR3 comprises 15 residues.